The 9 T cell receptor beta chains reported below all come from one sample, sequenced in a study of shared clonotypes between healthy human individuals. Generated by immunoSEQ multiplex PCR, the TCRdb table keeps only in-frame clones and is missing some. The profile shows about 610,000 clones, 95% to 97% of them singletons. CD45RO-negative, CCR7-positively selected cells formed the naive CD8 fraction, excluding terminally differentiated effector memory CD45RA+ cells. Sequenced sample: naive CD8+ T cells sorted from blood. These receptors all stem from a young woman in good health.

The chain joins TRBV4-1 to TRBJ2-2; no clear D. This CDR3 has 13 residues. V was shortened by 4 bases and J by 2 bases, with 5 bases between the two germline ends. Germline lookup yields CDR1 MGHRA and CDR2 YSYEKL. The DNA of the CDR3 is TGCGCCAGCAGCCCTCAAAACACCGGGGAGCTGTTTTTT. Protein: CASSPQNTGELFF.

The chain uses TRBV27 and TRBJ1-1; D unclear. CDR3 length: 11 amino acids. Per germline, CDR1 MNHEY and CDR2 SMNVEV (reference sequence). The germline V and J ends were trimmed by 5 bases and 11 bases, with 12 bases remaining between them. CDR3 bases: TGTGCCAGCAGTCACGGGTGGCGTGCTTTCTTT. It encodes CASSHGWRAFF.

A word on this clone: The sample holds other DNA sequences that translate to the same CDR3. The gene calls are TRBV27 and TRBJ2-1; the match to TRBD2 covers 8 bases. Germline CDR1 is MNHEY and CDR2 is SMNVEV (reference sequence). CDR3 size: 14 residues. V lost 5 bases to trimming and J lost 4 bases; unmatched junction nucleotides: 4. This CDR3 is CASSPLADYNEQFF. The CDR3 DNA follows: TGTGCCAGCAGTCCACTAGCGGATTACAATGAGCAGTTCTTC.

The V and J genes are TRBV5-6 and TRBJ2-7; D not resolved. CDR1 and CDR2 from the germline V gene are SGHDT and YYEEEE. Deletions cut 0 bases from V and 6 bases from J, with 4 bases between. This CDR3 has 11 residues. CDR3 residues: CASSLGPEQYF. The CDR3 DNA reads TGTGCCAGCAGCTTGGGGCCCGAGCAGTACTTC.

This chain uses TRBV7-9 with TRBJ2-7, with 9 bases matching TRBD2. Losses at the gene ends were 4 bases for V and 2 bases for J; bases not matched to a gene: 12. The V gene's germline CDR1 is SEHNR and CDR2 FQNEAQ (reference sequence). This CDR3 comprises 17 residues. CDR3 sequence (DNA): TGTGCCAGCAGCTCCAATGCTCGGCTAGCGGGGACCTACGAGCAGTACTTC. Translated: CASSSNARLAGTYEQYF.

V is TRBV11-2 and J is TRBJ2-7; TRBD2 matches at 11 bases. The trim removed 5 bases at V and 2 bases at J, leaving 8 bases unmatched. Looked up from germline, CDR1 is SGHAT and CDR2 is FQNNGV. This CDR3 contains 16 residues. In nucleotides, the CDR3 is TGTGCCAGCAGCCCTCCGGGACTAGCGGTTCCCTACGAGCAGTACTTC. It translates to CASSPPGLAVPYEQYF.

The chain combines TRBV27 with TRBJ2-2; no firm D call. The CDR3 consists of 13 residues. V gave up 6 bases and J gave up 4 bases, with 9 bases separating them. The germline gives CDR1 MNHEY, CDR2 SMNVEV (reference sequence). The CDR3 nucleotides read TGTGCCAGCAGGTCCGGCGGCACCGGGGAGCTGTTTTTT. Protein: CASRSGGTGELFF.

This clone was seen once. The chain has TRBV28 and TRBJ2-1; D might be TRBD1 (5 bases). V was pared by 4 bases and J by 13 bases, with 11 bases between. There are 11 residues in the CDR3. Germline assignment: CDR1 MDHEN and CDR2 SYDVKM. CDR3 sequence: CASSSTVAQFF. The CDR3 DNA follows: TGTGCCAGCAGTTCGACAGTTGCCCAGTTCTTC. The full variable domain, in which reference TRBV28 and TRBJ2-1 provide the parts outside the CDR3, is DVKVTQSSRYLVKRTGEKVFLECVQDMDHENMFWYRQDPGLGLRLIYFSYDVKMKEKGDIPEGYSVSREKKERFSLILESASTNQTSMYLCASSSTVAQFFGPGTRLTVL.

The CDR3 is CATDDAGAPYNEQFF. The CDR3 bases are TGTGCCACAGACGATGCGGGAGCGCCCTACAATGAGCAGTTCTTC. The chain has TRBV15 and TRBJ2-1, with TRBD2 matching 7 bases. This CDR3 spans 15 amino acids. Germline V CDR1 and CDR2: LNHNV, YYDKDF (reference sequence). V shed 9 bases, J shed 2 bases, and the junction held 10 bases outside the gene matches.